The 5 T cell receptor beta chains below come from one sample, sequenced in a study of cytomegalovirus exposure and HLA in healthy donors. PCR was performed using 60 Vbeta and 13 Jbeta primers. This table comes from immunoSEQ multiplex PCR, and its TCRdb copy is limited to in-frame clones, with some not included. The sample includes some 130,000 clones, more than 7.5% of them seen just once. Sequenced input: PBMCs. These receptors were collected from a man between 45 and 60 years old in good health and CMV-seronegative.

The table lists this clone with a few counts. This rearrangement joins TRBV15 to TRBJ1-2; D is uncertain. This CDR3 comprises 16 residues. Germline values: CDR1 LNHNV, CDR2 YYDKDF (reference sequence). Trimming shortened V by 0 bases and J by 1 base, and 12 bases separated the two germline ends. CDR3 loop: CATSRDRVPSNYGYTF. The CDR3 nucleotides are TGTGCCACCAGCAGAGATCGGGTTCCTAGTAACTATGGCTACACCTTC.

Comment on this clone: The DNA is omitted, as the CDR3 cannot be located on it reliably, and the CDR3 follows TCRdb's listing. The genes are TRBV1 and TRBJ2-3; TRBD2 is taken as the D call from the table, unchecked against the DNA. TRBV1 is reported as a pseudogene. A total of 17 residues make up the CDR3, ends included. CDR3 in amino acids: CTSSQWASGASTDTQYF.

The table lists this clone with a few counts. J is TRBJ1-1 and V is TRBV7-2, with TRBD1 matching 7 bases. CDR3 length equals 14 residues. Germline loops: CDR1 SGHTA, CDR2 FQGNSA. The J segment lost 1 base and the V segment lost 3 bases, leaving 2 bases of the junction unmatched. DNA of the CDR3: TGTGCCAGCAGCTTGCGACAGGGGAACACTGAAGCTTTCTTT. Translation: CASSLRQGNTEAFF.

The J gene is TRBJ1-5, the V gene TRBV19; the match to TRBD1 covers 9 bases. Germline CDR1 reads LNHDA; CDR2 reads SQIVND (reference sequence). This CDR3 region has 17 residues. V was pared by 8 bases and J by 7 bases, with 18 bases of the junction left unmatched. CDR3 DNA: TGTGCCAGTCTCGCCCACAGAGGACAGGGGAGAGGGCAGCCCCAGCATTTT. As protein: CASLAHRGQGRGQPQHF.

The chain is built from TRBV5-6 and TRBJ1-2; 8 bases agree with TRBD1. This CDR3 is built from 16 residues. The V and J ends lost 0 bases and 4 bases, in that order; junction bases with no gene match: 8. Germline V gene sequence: CDR1 SGHDT, CDR2 YYEEEE. The DNA of the CDR3 is TGTGCCAGCAGCTTGGTGGACAGGGAGCCCGTCTATGGCTACACCTTC. Translating it yields CASSLVDREPVYGYTF.